This T cell receptor beta chain was documented in a study of cytomegalovirus exposure and HLA in healthy donors. The PCR was carried out with 60 Vbeta primers and 13 Jbeta primers. Sequenced by immunoSEQ multiplex PCR; TCRdb stores in-frame clones only, minus some. The sample consists of some 98,000 clones, roughly 81% of them appearing once. From germline, CDR1 is MNHEY and CDR2 SMNVEV (reference sequence). This CDR3 spans 16 amino acids. The V end lost 3 bases, the J end lost 1 base, and 13 bases lay between the germline ends. This sequence was found in a man aged 40-49 years in good health and CMV-seronegative. The chain links TRBV27 to TRBJ1-5; D might be TRBD1 (5 bases). Input material: PBMCs. For the CDR3, the DNA is TGTGCCAGCAGTTTTTCGGGGGGGTTGAGCAATCAGCCCCAGCATTTT. It yields the protein CASSFSGGLSNQPQHF.